The sequence of this T cell receptor (beta chain) was determined in a study of early T cells in non-severe SARS-CoV-2 infection. In the study overall: Sequencing used unsorted whole-blood bulk RNA, so chains lack pairing.

Researchers tagged individual cDNA molecules with unique molecular identifiers. TCRdb re-derived calls from the 5' RACE reads in MiXCR, one entry per CDR3 protein. Here the sample spans under 85,000 distinct CDR3 sequences, around 13% being singletons. V was pared by 10 bases and J by 6 bases, with 19 bases between. Germline CDR1 reads SNHLY; CDR2 reads FYNNEI. There are 13 residues in the CDR3. Regarding the study as a whole: Reliance on VDJdb matching favored anti-spike CD8 responses; private and CD4 specificities were missed.

This clonotype was counted between two and nine times. The antigen remains unidentified. This TCR came from an adult who was a healthcare worker with PCR-confirmed SARS-CoV-2 infection or an uninfected control (not recorded which). Sequences were derived from whole blood, sampled at baseline. The chain joins TRBV2 to TRBJ2-7; D unclear. DNA for the CDR3: TGTGCCACCCGGGCCGCGGCAGGTCGCGAGCAGTACTTC. This gives the protein CATRAAAGREQYF.